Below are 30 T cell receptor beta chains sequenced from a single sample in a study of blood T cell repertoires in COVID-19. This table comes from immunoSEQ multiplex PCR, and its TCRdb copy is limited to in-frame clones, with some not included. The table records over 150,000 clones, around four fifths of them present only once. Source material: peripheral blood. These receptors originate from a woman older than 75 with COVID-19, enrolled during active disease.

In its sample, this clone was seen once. In nucleotides, the CDR3 is TGTGCCAGCCTGCGGGGCCGGGGCTACAATGAGCAGTTCTTC. Amino acid sequence: CASLRGRGYNEQFF. The chain combines TRBV7-2 with TRBJ2-1; perhaps TRBD2 as D (6 bases). This CDR3 is built from 14 residues. V shed 8 bases and J shed 3 bases, with 14 bases lying between them. The V gene's germline CDR1 is SGHTA and CDR2 FQGNSA.

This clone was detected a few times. The CDR3 loop reads CASSEGPGTSGGMMYF. CDR3 DNA sequence: TGTGCCAGCAGTGAAGGACCCGGGACTAGCGGTGGGATGATGTATTTT. This chain connects TRBV6-1 to TRBJ2-3; 11 nucleotides agree with TRBD2. The germline CDR1 and CDR2 sequences are MNHNS and SASEGT. The CDR3 consists of 16 residues. V lost 1 base and J lost 14; bases outside the gene matches: 14.

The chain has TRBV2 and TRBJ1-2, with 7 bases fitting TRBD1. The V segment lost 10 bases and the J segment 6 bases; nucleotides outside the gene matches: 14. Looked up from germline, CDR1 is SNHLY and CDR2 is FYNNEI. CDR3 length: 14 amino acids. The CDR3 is CATPGDSASHGYTF. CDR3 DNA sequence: TGTGCCACCCCCGGGGACAGCGCCAGTCATGGCTACACCTTC.

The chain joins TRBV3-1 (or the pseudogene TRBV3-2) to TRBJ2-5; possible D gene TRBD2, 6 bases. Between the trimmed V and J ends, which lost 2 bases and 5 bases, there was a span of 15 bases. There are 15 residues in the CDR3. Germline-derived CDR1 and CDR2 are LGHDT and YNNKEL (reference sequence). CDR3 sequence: CASSQNGGLMETQYF. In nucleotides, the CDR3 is TGTGCCAGCAGCCAAAACGGGGGACTTATGGAGACCCAGTACTTC.

The CDR3 spells CASSEGVLSADTQYF. For the CDR3, the DNA is TGTGCCAGCAGTGAAGGAGTGCTGTCCGCCGATACGCAGTATTTT. The chain joins TRBV6-1 to TRBJ2-3; no clear D gene. The CDR3 contains 15 residues. V lost 1 base, J lost 6 bases, and 14 bases lay in between. Germline CDR1 reads MNHNS; CDR2 reads SASEGT.

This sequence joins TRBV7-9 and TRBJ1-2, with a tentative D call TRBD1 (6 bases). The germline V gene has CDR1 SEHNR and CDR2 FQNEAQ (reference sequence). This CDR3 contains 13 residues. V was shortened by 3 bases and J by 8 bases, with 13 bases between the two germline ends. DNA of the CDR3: TGTGCCAGCAGCTTCAACAGGGAAAGCGGCTACACCTTC. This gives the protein CASSFNRESGYTF.

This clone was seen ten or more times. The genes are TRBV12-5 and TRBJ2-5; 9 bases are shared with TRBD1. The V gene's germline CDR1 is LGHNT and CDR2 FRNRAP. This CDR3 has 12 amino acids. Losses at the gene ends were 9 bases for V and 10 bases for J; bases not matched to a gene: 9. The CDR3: CASGTGRKGQYF. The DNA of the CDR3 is TGTGCTAGCGGGACAGGGAGGAAAGGCCAGTACTTC. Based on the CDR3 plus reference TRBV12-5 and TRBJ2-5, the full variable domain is DARVTQTPRHKVTEMGQEVTMRCQPILGHNTVFWYRQTMMQGLELLAYFRNRAPLDDSGMPKDRFSAEMPDATLATLKIQPSEPRDSAVYFCASGTGRKGQYFGPGTRLLVL.

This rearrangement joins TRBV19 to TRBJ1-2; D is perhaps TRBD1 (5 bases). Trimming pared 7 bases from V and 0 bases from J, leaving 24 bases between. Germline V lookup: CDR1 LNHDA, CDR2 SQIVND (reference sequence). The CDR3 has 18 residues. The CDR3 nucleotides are TGTGCCAGTACCCCCCTCCCCACAGGTTCGGGAGCTAACTATGGCTACACCTTC. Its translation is CASTPLPTGSGANYGYTF.

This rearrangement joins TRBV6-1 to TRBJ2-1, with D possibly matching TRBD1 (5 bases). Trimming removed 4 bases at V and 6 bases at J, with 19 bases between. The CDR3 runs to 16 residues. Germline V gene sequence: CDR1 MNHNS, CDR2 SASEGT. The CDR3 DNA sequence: TGTGCCAGCAGTGCCATCAGGGCTCACCAATCCAATGAGCAGTTCTTC. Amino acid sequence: CASSAIRAHQSNEQFF.

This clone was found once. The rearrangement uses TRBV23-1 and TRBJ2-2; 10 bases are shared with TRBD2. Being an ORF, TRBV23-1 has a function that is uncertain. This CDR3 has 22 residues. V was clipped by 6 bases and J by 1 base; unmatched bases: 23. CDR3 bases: TGCGCCAGCAGCGGGGGGGACGACAGATCTGTTAGCGGGAGGCGGAACACCGGGGAGCTGTTTTTT. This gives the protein CASSGGDDRSVSGRRNTGELFF.

DNA of the CDR3: TGCGCCAGCAGCTTGGGAGGACAGGGGGTAGGCTACACCTTC. It is translated as CASSLGGQGVGYTF. The chain combines TRBV5-1 with TRBJ1-2; TRBD1 matches 10 bases. Germline CDR1 reads SGHRS; CDR2 reads YFSETQ. J was trimmed by 8 bases and V by 0 bases; bases with no gene match: 4. This CDR3 contains 14 residues.

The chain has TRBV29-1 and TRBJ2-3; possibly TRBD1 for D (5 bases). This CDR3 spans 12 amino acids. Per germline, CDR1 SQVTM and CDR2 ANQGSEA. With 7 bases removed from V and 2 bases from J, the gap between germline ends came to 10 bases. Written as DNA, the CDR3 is TGCAGCGGAGACAGCGACACAGATACGCAGTATTTT. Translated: CSGDSDTDTQYF.

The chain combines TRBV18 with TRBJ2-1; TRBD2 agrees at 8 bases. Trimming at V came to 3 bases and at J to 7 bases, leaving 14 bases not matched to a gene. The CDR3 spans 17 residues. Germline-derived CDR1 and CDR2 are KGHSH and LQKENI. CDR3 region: CASSPLDSGRGGNEQFF. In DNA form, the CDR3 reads TGTGCCAGCTCACCCTTAGACAGCGGGAGAGGGGGGAATGAGCAGTTCTTC. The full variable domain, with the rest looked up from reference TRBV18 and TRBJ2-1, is NAGVMQNPRHLVRRRGQEARLRCSPMKGHSHVYWYRQLPEEGLKFMVYLQKENIIDESGMPKERFSAEFPKEGPSILRIQQVVRGDSAAYFCASSPLDSGRGGNEQFFGPGTRLTVL.

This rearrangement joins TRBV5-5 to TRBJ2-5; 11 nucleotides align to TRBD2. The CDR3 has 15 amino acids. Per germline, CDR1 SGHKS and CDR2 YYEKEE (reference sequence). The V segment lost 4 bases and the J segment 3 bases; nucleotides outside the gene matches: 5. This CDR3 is CASSIGTSGEETQYF. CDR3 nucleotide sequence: TGTGCCAGCAGCATAGGGACTAGCGGTGAAGAGACCCAGTACTTC.

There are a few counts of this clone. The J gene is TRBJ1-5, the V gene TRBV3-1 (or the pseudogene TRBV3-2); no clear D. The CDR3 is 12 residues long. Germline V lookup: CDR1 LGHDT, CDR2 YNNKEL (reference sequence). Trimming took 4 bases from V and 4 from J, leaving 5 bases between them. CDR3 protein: CASSLVNQPQHF. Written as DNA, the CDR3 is TGTGCCAGCAGCCTAGTGAATCAGCCCCAGCATTTT.

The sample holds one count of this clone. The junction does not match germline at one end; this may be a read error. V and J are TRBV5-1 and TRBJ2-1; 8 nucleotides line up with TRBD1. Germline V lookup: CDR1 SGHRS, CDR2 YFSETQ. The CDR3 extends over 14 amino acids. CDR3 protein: CASKEQGAGNEQFF. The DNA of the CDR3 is TGCGCTAGCAAGGAGCAGGGGGCGGGCAATGAGCAGTTCTTC.

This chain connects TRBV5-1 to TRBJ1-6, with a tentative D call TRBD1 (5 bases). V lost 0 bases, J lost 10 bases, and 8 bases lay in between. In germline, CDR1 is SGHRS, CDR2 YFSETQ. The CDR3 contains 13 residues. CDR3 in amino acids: CASSLGGDSPLHF. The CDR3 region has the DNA TGCGCCAGCAGCTTGGGGGGGGACTCACCCCTCCACTTT.

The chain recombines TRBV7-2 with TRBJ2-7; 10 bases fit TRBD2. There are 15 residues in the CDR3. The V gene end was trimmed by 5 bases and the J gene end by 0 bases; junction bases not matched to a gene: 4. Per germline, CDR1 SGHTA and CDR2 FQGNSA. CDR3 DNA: TGTGCCAGCAGCCCAGGACTAGCGGCCTCCTACGAGCAGTACTTC. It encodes CASSPGLAASYEQYF.

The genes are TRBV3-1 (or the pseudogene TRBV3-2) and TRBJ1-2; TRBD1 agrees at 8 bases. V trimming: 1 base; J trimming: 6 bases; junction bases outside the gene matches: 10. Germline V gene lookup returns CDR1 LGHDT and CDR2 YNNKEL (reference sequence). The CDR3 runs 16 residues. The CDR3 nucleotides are TGTGCCAGCAGCCAAGTGTCCGGGACAGGTCCCAATGGCTACACCTTC. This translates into CASSQVSGTGPNGYTF.

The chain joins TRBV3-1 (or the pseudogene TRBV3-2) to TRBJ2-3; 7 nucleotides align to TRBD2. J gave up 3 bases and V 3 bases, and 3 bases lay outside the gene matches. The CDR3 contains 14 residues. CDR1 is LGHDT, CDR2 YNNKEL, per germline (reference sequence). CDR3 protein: CASSHLAATDTQYF. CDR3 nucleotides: TGTGCCAGCAGCCACCTAGCGGCGACAGATACGCAGTATTTT.

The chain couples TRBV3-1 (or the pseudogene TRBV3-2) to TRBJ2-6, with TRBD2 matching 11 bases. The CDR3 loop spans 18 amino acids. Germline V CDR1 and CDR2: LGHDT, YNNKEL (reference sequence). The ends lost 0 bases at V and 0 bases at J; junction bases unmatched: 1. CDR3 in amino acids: CASSQETSGVSGANVLTF. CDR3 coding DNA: TGTGCCAGCAGCCAAGAGACTAGCGGGGTCTCTGGGGCCAACGTCCTGACTTTC.

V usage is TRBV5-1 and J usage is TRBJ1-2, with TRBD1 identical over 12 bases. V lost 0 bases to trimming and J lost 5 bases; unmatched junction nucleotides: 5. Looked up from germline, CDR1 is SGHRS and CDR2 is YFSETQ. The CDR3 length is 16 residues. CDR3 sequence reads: CASSLVGTGGQYGYTF. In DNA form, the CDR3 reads TGCGCCAGCAGCTTGGTTGGGACAGGGGGCCAGTATGGCTACACCTTC.

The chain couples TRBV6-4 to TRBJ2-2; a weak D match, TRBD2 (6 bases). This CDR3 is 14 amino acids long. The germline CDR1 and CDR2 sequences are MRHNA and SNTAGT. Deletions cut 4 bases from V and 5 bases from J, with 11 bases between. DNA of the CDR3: TGTGCCAGCAGTGCGGGACTCCAGACCGGGGAGCTGTTTTTT. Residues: CASSAGLQTGELFF.

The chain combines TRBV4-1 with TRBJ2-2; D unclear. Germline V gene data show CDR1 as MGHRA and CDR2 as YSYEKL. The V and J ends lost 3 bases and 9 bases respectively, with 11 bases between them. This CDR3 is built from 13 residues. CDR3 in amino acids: CASSHPGEWELFF. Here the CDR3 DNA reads TGCGCCAGCAGCCACCCCGGAGAGTGGGAGCTGTTTTTT.

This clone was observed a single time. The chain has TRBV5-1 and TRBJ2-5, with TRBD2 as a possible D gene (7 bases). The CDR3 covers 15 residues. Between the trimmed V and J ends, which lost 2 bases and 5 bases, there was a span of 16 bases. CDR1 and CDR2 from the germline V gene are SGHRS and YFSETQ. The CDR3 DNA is TGCGCCAGCAGCTTCTTAGGGGGGGGCCGGGAGACCCAGTACTTC. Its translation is CASSFLGGGRETQYF.

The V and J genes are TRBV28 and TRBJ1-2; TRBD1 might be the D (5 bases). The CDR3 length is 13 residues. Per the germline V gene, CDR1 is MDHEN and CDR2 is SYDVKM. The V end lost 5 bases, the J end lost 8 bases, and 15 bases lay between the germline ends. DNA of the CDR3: TGTGCCAGCAGTCCCCCGTGGGGGGAGGGCTACACCTTC. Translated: CASSPPWGEGYTF.

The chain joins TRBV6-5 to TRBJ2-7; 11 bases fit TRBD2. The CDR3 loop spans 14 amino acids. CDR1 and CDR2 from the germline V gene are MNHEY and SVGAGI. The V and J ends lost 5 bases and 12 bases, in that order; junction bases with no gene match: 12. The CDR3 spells CASSPGTSGRHVYF. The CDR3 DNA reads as TGTGCCAGCAGTCCAGGGACTAGCGGACGACACGTGTACTTC.

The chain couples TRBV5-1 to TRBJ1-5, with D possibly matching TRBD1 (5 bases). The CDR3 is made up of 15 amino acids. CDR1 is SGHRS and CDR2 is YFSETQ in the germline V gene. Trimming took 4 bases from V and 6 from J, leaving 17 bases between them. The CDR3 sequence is CASSPQGGSSQPQHF. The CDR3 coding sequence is TGCGCCAGCAGCCCGCAGGGCGGCTCTAGTCAGCCCCAGCATTTT.

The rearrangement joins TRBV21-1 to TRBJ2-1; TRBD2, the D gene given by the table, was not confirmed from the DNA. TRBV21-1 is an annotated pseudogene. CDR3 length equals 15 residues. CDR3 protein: CASSKRLAGENEQFF. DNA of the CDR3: TGTGCCAGCAGCAAAAGGCTAGCGGGAGAGAATGAGCAGTTCTTC.

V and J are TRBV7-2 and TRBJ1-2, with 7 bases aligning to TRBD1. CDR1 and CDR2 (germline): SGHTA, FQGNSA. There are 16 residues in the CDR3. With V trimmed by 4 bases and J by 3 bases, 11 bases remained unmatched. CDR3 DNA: TGTGCCAGCAGCTCACTATGGACAGGTGACTACTATGGCTACACCTTC. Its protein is CASSSLWTGDYYGYTF. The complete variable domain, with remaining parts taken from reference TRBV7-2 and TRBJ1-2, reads GAGVSQSPSNKVTEKGKDVELRCDPISGHTALYWYRQSLGQGLEFLIYFQGNSAPDKSGLPSDRFSAERTGGSVSTLTIQRTQQEDSAVYLCASSSLWTGDYYGYTFGSGTRLTVV.